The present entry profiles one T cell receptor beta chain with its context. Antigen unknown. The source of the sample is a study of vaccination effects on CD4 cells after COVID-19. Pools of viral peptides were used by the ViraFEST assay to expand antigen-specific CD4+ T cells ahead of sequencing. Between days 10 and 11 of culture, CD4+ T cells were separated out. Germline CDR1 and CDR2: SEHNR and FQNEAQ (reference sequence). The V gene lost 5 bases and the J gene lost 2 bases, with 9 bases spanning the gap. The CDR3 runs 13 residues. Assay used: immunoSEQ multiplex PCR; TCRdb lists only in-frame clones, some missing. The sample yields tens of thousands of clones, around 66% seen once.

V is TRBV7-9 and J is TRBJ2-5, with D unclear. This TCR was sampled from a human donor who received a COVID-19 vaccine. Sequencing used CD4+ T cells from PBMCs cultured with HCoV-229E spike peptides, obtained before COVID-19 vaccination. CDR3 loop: CASSLPPQETQYF. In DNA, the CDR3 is TGTGCCAGCAGCCTTCCTCCTCAAGAGACCCAGTACTTC.